A selection of T cell receptor beta chains follows, all from one sample in a study of T cell responses to AZD1222 COVID-19 vaccine. Libraries were prepared by immunoSEQ multiplex PCR; TCRdb keeps only in-frame clonotypes and omits some of them. The sample includes around 83,000 clones, about 82% of them seen just once. This specimen consisted of peripheral blood, obtained on day 0 of AZD1222 vaccination. These receptors originate from an adult in good health. Each CDR3 is given with its conserved first and last residue. The order of the fields is J gene, V gene, CDR3 protein.

J: TRBJ1-5
V: TRBV12-5
CDR3: CASGLAPDLEPQHF

J: TRBJ2-2
V: TRBV21-1
CDR3: CASSNGGAGNGELFF

J: TRBJ2-1
V: TRBV24-1
CDR3: CATSVAGEEYNEQFF

J: TRBJ1-2
V: TRBV2
CDR3: CASSPGQGNYGYTF

J: TRBJ1-2
V: TRBV23-1
CDR3: CASNLGDYGYTF

J: TRBJ2-7
V: TRBV5-4
CDR3: CASSLGQGPYEQYF

J: TRBJ2-5
V: TRBV6-5
CDR3: CASSYFGTVQETQYF

J: TRBJ1-2
V: TRBV19
CDR3: CASSIVWTLNYGYTF

J: TRBJ2-3
V: TRBV20-1
CDR3: CSASLGGPYTDTQYF

J: TRBJ1-3
V: TRBV15
CDR3: CATSRDPGEGNTIYF

J: TRBJ1-3
V: TRBV7-2
CDR3: CASSSGQGNTIYF

J: TRBJ1-5
V: TRBV10-3
CDR3: CAIRGLDQPQHF

J: TRBJ2-7
V: TRBV5-1
CDR3: CASSLGQGAPEQYF

J: TRBJ1-5
V: TRBV5-1
CDR3: CASSLTGYSNQPQHF

J: TRBJ1-2
V: TRBV11-2
CDR3: CASSLGGGGYTF

J: TRBJ2-7
V: TRBV21-1
CDR3: CASSKVQDSGGAVDYNEQYF

J: TRBJ1-6
V: TRBV6-2/TRBV6-3
CDR3: CASSYDRLSPLHF

J: TRBJ1-5
V: TRBV7-9
CDR3: CASSLEGGSNQPQHF

J: TRBJ1-5
V: TRBV7-2
CDR3: CASSSGWEGTGPQHF

J: TRBJ2-1
V: TRBV5-1
CDR3: CASSEGLAAYNEQFF

J: TRBJ2-1
V: TRBV9
CDR3: CASSVTATSGGTNEQFF

J: TRBJ1-2
V: TRBV29-1
CDR3: CSGARDLNYGYTF

J: TRBJ2-4
V: TRBV2
CDR3: CASLDTGGWGAKNIQYF

J: TRBJ1-1
V: TRBV6-2/TRBV6-3
CDR3: CASSDQAAEAFF

J: TRBJ1-5
V: TRBV19
CDR3: CASSSTGGLIEPQHF

J: TRBJ2-3
V: TRBV29-1
CDR3: CSVPGASTDTQYF

J: TRBJ1-2
V: TRBV19
CDR3: CATWGQGSGGYTF

J: TRBJ2-2
V: TRBV11-3
CDR3: CASSLETARGIAGELFF

J: TRBJ1-1
V: TRBV28
CDR3: CASSPWGGRRGTEAFF

J: TRBJ2-7
V: TRBV7-3
CDR3: CASSLSGGRPSYEQYF

J: TRBJ1-1
V: TRBV5-4
CDR3: CASSPGDTEAFF

J: TRBJ2-2
V: TRBV6-5
CDR3: CASRDRGNTGELFF

J: TRBJ2-7
V: TRBV7-2
CDR3: CASSLVGGRSYEQYF

J: TRBJ1-6
V: TRBV11-2
CDR3: CASSLYRVGRGQTYIPLHF

J: TRBJ2-7
V: TRBV5-4
CDR3: CASSLGDREREQYF

J: TRBJ2-1
V: TRBV11-3
CDR3: CASSLGPTGNEQFF

J: TRBJ2-3
V: TRBV11-2
CDR3: CASSPGGTSGKDTQYF

J: TRBJ2-7
V: TRBV9
CDR3: CASSVGGAGSYEQYF

J: TRBJ2-7
V: TRBV15
CDR3: CATSQWGGNSGRSYEQYF

J: TRBJ1-5
V: TRBV6-1
CDR3: CASSEGLLNQPQHF

J: TRBJ1-6
V: TRBV19
CDR3: CASRQGSSYNSPLHF

J: TRBJ1-1
V: TRBV9
CDR3: CASSVGGTGKTEAFF

J: TRBJ1-1
V: TRBV5-4
CDR3: CASSLVASAAEAFF

J: TRBJ1-5
V: TRBV6-5
CDR3: CASSFLGGGQQPQHF